This T cell receptor beta chain is from a study of OX40 agonist ivuxolimab in advanced cancers. Study context: Of the patients, three showed partial responses, one with hepatocellular carcinoma and two with cutaneous melanoma.

Autoimmune disease history or systemic immunosuppression barred patients. As to this clone: This CDR3 is also generated by other DNA sequences in the sample.

Germline CDR1 and CDR2: ENHRY and SYGVKD. Deletions cut 2 bases from V and 2 bases from J, with 6 bases between. The CDR3 loop spans 13 amino acids. Repertoires were generated with immunoSEQ multiplex PCR, while TCRdb's copy carries only in-frame clones and drops some. Of about 38,000 clones in the sample, roughly 80% were seen once. Source: CD4+ or CD8+ T cells sorted from blood, taken in a trial of the OX40 agonist ivuxolimab. The chain couples TRBV10-3 to TRBJ1-2, with D unresolved. The origin of this receptor is an adult with an advanced solid tumor such as melanoma, head and neck, liver or kidney cancer. CDR3 sequence: CAISESQNYGYTF. CDR3 nucleotide sequence: TGTGCCATCAGTGAGAGTCAAAACTATGGCTACACCTTC.